A single sample is the source of the 22 T cell receptor beta chains below, sequenced in a study of sequential checkpoint blockade in melanoma. Sequencing used immunoSEQ multiplex PCR; TCRdb keeps in-frame clones, though not all of them. This sample has about 10,000 clones, with approximately 80% found just once. Treatment denoted: randomized to nivolumab then ipilimumab (arm A) or the reverse (arm B). The material sequenced was CD8+ T cells sorted from blood (inferred from file names), taken from a patient given nivolumab and ipilimumab in sequence. The receptors here all came from a human donor with melanoma.

This clone was seen once. V and J are TRBV30 and TRBJ2-7; no clear D. CDR3 size: 14 residues. Trimming removed 2 bases from V and 1 base from J, with 12 bases in between. Looked up from germline, CDR1 is GTSNPN and CDR2 is SVGIG (reference sequence). CDR3 DNA sequence: TGTGCCTGGAGTTGGTTTGGCAGTTCCTACGAGCAGTACTTC. Translated: CAWSWFGSSYEQYF.

The chain recombines TRBV11-3 with TRBJ1-3, with 9 bases matching TRBD1. This CDR3 spans 13 amino acids. V was clipped by 6 bases and J by 8 bases; unmatched bases: 5. Germline-derived CDR1 and CDR2 are SGHNT and YENEEA. The chain's CDR3 is CASSLDRGHTIYF. In nucleotides, the CDR3 is TGTGCCAGCAGTTTGGACAGGGGACACACCATATATTTT.

CDR3 bases: TGCGCCAGCAGCCGAGGGGTGGGACAGGACTCTTTCGAGCAGTACTTC. Its protein product is CASSRGVGQDSFEQYF. The chain employs TRBV4-3 and TRBJ2-7; 8 bases align to TRBD1. V lost 4 bases to trimming and J lost 6 bases; unmatched junction nucleotides: 14. The CDR3 contains 16 residues. Per germline, CDR1 LGHNA and CDR2 YSLEER.

The chain has TRBV4-1 and TRBJ1-4; D gene unclear. The CDR3 spans 12 residues. The germline CDR1 and CDR2 sequences are MGHRA and YSYEKL. CDR3 amino acids: CASLATNEKLFF. As DNA, the CDR3 is TGCGCTTCCCTTGCAACTAATGAAAAACTGTTTTTT.

In DNA form, the CDR3 reads TGTGCCAGCAGCTTAGGGCGGGGGGCCTACGAGCAGTACTTC. The encoded protein is CASSLGRGAYEQYF. V gene TRBV7-2 combines with J gene TRBJ2-7; 8 bases align to TRBD2. Germline V gives CDR1 SGHTA, CDR2 FQGNSA. V dropped 1 base and J dropped 2; count of bases not matched to a gene: 1. This CDR3 spans 14 amino acids.

The chain links TRBV19 to TRBJ2-7, with TRBD1 matching over 9 bases. In germline, CDR1 is LNHDA, CDR2 SQIVND (reference sequence). The CDR3 is 13 amino acids. J lost 5 bases, V lost 3 bases, and 2 bases had no gene match. The CDR3 DNA reads TGTGCCAGTAGTATTGGACAGGGGAACGAGCAGTACTTC. This encodes CASSIGQGNEQYF.

Details on this clone: Other nucleotide sequences from this sample produce the same CDR3. The chain has TRBV2 and TRBJ1-1, with D unresolved. Trimming took 4 bases from V and 11 from J, leaving 8 bases between them. The germline gives CDR1 SNHLY, CDR2 FYNNEI. The CDR3 contains 10 residues. The CDR3 spells CASSVGEAFF. The CDR3, as DNA: TGTGCCAGCAGTGTCGGGGAGGCTTTCTTT.

CDR3 protein: CASTSTLRDRYYGYTF. DNA for the CDR3: TGTGCCAGCACTTCTACCCTCCGGGACAGATACTATGGCTACACCTTC. The rearrangement joins TRBV28 to TRBJ1-2; 7 nucleotides match TRBD1. Germline V lookup: CDR1 MDHEN, CDR2 SYDVKM. This CDR3 region has 16 residues. V was clipped by 7 bases and J by 3 bases; unmatched bases: 14.

The chain uses TRBV7-9 and TRBJ1-2; the match to TRBD1 covers 7 bases. V was pared by 5 bases and J by 8 bases, with 14 bases of the junction left unmatched. This CDR3 has 15 amino acids. From germline, CDR1 is SEHNR and CDR2 FQNEAQ (reference sequence). The DNA of the CDR3 is TGTGCCAGCAGCGCAGGACAGGAAGGACGTTTGGGCTACACCTTC. It specifies CASSAGQEGRLGYTF.

CDR3 DNA sequence: TGTGCCAGTAGTTTCGGGACAGGCCCGTCCTACGAGCAGTACTTC. Its protein product is CASSFGTGPSYEQYF. The chain carries TRBV19 and TRBJ2-7, with 8 bases identical to TRBD1. Germline CDR1 LNHDA, CDR2 SQIVND (reference sequence). J gave up 1 base and V 5 bases, and 7 bases lay outside the gene matches. The CDR3 has 15 residues.

The chain links TRBV25-1 to TRBJ2-1; tentative D call: TRBD1 (6 bases). With 6 bases removed from V and 8 bases from J, the gap between germline ends came to 11 bases. CDR3 length: 12 amino acids. Germline V gene lookup returns CDR1 MGHDK and CDR2 SYGVNS. Here the CDR3 reads CASRPRGDEQFF. The CDR3 DNA follows: TGTGCCAGCAGGCCCAGGGGCGATGAGCAGTTCTTC.

The chain employs TRBV4-3 and TRBJ1-2; D is ambiguous. CDR3 size: 17 residues. Germline-derived CDR1 and CDR2 are LGHNA and YSLEER. With 4 bases removed from V and 4 bases from J, the gap between germline ends came to 22 bases. CDR3: CASSPYSLERGSYGYTF. CDR3 DNA sequence: TGCGCCAGCAGCCCCTACTCTCTCGAGCGAGGAAGCTATGGCTACACCTTC.

The sample holds a few counts of this clone. The V gene is TRBV19, the J gene TRBJ1-1, with D unresolved. CDR3 length equals 12 residues. Trimming shortened V by 3 bases and J by 7 bases, and 9 bases separated the two germline ends. The germline V gene has CDR1 LNHDA and CDR2 SQIVND (reference sequence). CDR3 DNA sequence: TGTGCCAGTAGTATTGGCCACTATGAAGCTTTCTTT. It yields the protein CASSIGHYEAFF.

A single count supports this clone. The J gene is TRBJ1-2, the V gene TRBV5-6; D perhaps matches TRBD1 (5 bases). The length of the CDR3 is 14 residues. CDR1 and CDR2 from the germline V gene are SGHDT and YYEEEE. Trimming removed 4 bases at V and 4 bases at J, with 14 bases between. The CDR3: CASSPPWRGYGYTF. DNA of the CDR3: TGTGCCAGCAGCCCCCCTTGGAGGGGCTATGGCTACACCTTC.

The chain employs TRBV7-2 and TRBJ1-1; no definite D call. This CDR3 region has 14 residues. V was trimmed by 6 bases and J by 8 bases, leaving 19 bases between them. Germline V gene data show CDR1 as SGHTA and CDR2 as FQGNSA. CDR3 nucleotide sequence: TGTGCCAGCAGTCCCGCAGCGCGGGTATCAGAAGCTTTCTTT. Translating gives CASSPAARVSEAFF.

The CDR3 loop is CASSQGVREGDGNQPQHF. The CDR3 nucleotides are TGTGCCAGCAGCCAAGGGGTCCGTGAGGGGGATGGCAATCAGCCCCAGCATTTT. The chain recombines TRBV4-2 with TRBJ1-5; D is perhaps TRBD1 (6 bases). The ends were cut back, 1 base at V and 2 bases at J, with 18 bases in the middle. CDR3 length equals 18 residues. From germline, CDR1 is LGHNA and CDR2 YNFKEQ.

Only a few counts were recorded for this clone. V and J are TRBV4-1 and TRBJ2-7; D might be TRBD1 (7 bases). Germline CDR1 reads MGHRA; CDR2 reads YSYEKL. Trimming removed 0 bases from V and 4 bases from J, with 16 bases in between. The CDR3 length is 16 residues. This CDR3 reads CASSQDLGRGAYEQYF. The CDR3 region has the DNA TGCGCCAGCAGCCAAGATTTGGGCAGGGGGGCTTACGAGCAGTACTTC.

The chain combines TRBV19 with TRBJ1-2; 7 bases line up with TRBD1. Per the germline V gene, CDR1 is LNHDA and CDR2 is SQIVND (reference sequence). The CDR3 is 14 amino acids. V trimming: 3 bases; J trimming: 3 bases; junction bases outside the gene matches: 4. The CDR3 reads CASSIQGGYYGYTF. DNA of the CDR3: TGTGCCAGTAGTATCCAGGGGGGATACTATGGCTACACCTTC.

The chain recombines TRBV28 with TRBJ1-2; D call uncertain. V was trimmed by 2 bases and J by 5 bases, leaving 15 bases between them. Germline V lookup: CDR1 MDHEN, CDR2 SYDVKM. CDR3 size: 15 residues. The CDR3 loop is CASSLIAGPRYGYTF. The CDR3 DNA follows: TGTGCCAGCAGTTTAATCGCAGGCCCCCGGTATGGCTACACCTTC.

Only a few counts were recorded for this clone. The chain joins TRBV10-3 to TRBJ1-1, with 7 bases that match TRBD1. This CDR3 is built from 12 residues. Germline CDR1 is ENHRY and CDR2 is SYGVKD. V lost 2 bases, J lost 8 bases, and 2 bases stayed unmatched. CDR3 loop: CAISERGREAFF. The CDR3 nucleotides read TGTGCCATCAGTGAGAGGGGGCGGGAAGCTTTCTTT.

On this clone: Within the sample, other DNA sequences also encode this same CDR3. This sequence joins TRBV2 and TRBJ1-1; D not certain. With 4 bases removed from V and 8 bases from J, the gap between germline ends came to 5 bases. Germline V gene data show CDR1 as SNHLY and CDR2 as FYNNEI. The CDR3 is 10 residues long. The CDR3: CASSVGEAFF. As DNA, the CDR3 is TGTGCCAGCAGTGTTGGCGAAGCTTTCTTT.

The chain links TRBV10-3 to TRBJ2-6; 9 bases agree with TRBD1. From germline, CDR1 is ENHRY and CDR2 SYGVKD. This CDR3 contains 17 residues. V lost 0 bases, J lost 1 base, and 1 base stayed unmatched. The CDR3 DNA reads TGTGCCATCAGTGAGTCGACAGGGGGTTCTGGGGCCAACGTCCTGACTTTC. Its translation is CAISESTGGSGANVLTF.